The clone carrying this TCR beta chain was detected only a few times. Cells sorted by CD45RO/CCR7/CD25/CD127/CD95/CD27 comprised CD4+ naive, central memory, regulatory and stem cell-like memory cells. Over 95% purity was reached by all sorted populations. These data belong to a study of beta chain features in type 1 diabetes. Study summary: Researchers looked at roughly 100,000,000 sorted cells across all samples.

The isolated RNA, all of it, was reverse transcribed, so expressed TCRB transcripts were what got sequenced. The assay was immunoSEQ multiplex PCR, and TCRdb's table has in-frame clones only and misses some. The top ten hold 0.065% of the sample, which has 450,000 to 550,000 clones, roughly 30% seen once. Sample: naive CD4+ T cells from blood. This sequence was found in a young man in good health.

CDR3 bases: TGCAGCGCCGGGGGGCGCTACGAGCAGTACTTC. Translating it yields CSAGGRYEQYF. The rearrangement uses TRBV29-1 and TRBJ2-7; tentatively, D is TRBD2 (7 bases). The CDR3 spans 11 residues. Germline lookup yields CDR1 SQVTM and CDR2 ANQGSEA. V was shortened by 7 bases and J by 3 bases, with 10 bases between the two germline ends.